The rows below give T cell receptor beta chains drawn from one sample of a study of CD8 T cells in ankylosing spondylitis. TCRdb analysed the 5' RACE reads with MiXCR anew, one entry per CDR3 protein. The sample includes approximately 350,000 distinct CDR3 sequences, 20% to 25% of them seen just once. The sequencing input was blood, either unsorted or a sorted T cell fraction (not recorded which). These receptor sequences come from a male donor with ankylosing spondylitis or in good health (not recorded which). Each CDR3 is given with its conserved first and last residue. The D gene is left open where the match is weak. Size values are once, few and many counts, or a class for expanded clones, and some rows have none.

V: TRBV7-6; J: TRBJ2-4; D: NA; size: few; DNA: TGTGCCAGCAGCTTCGGGTCAGCCAAAAACATTCAGTACTTC; CDR3: CASSFGSAKNIQYF
V: TRBV20-1; J: TRBJ2-7; D: NA; size: few; DNA: TGCAGTGCTAGAGCCTACATTTCCCACGAGCAGTACTTC; CDR3: CSARAYISHEQYF
V: TRBV7-8; J: TRBJ2-7; D: TRBD1; size: few; DNA: TGTGCCAGCAGCTTAGGAACAGGGGGCCGCGCCTACGAGCAGTACTTC; CDR3: CASSLGTGGRAYEQYF
V: TRBV6-4; J: TRBJ2-6; D: NA; size: few; DNA: TGTGCCAGCAGTGCAGAGTCCTCTGGGGCCAACGTCCTGACTTTC; CDR3: CASSAESSGANVLTF
V: TRBV20-1; J: TRBJ2-7; D: TRBD2; size: few; DNA: TGCAGTGCTAGTCCGGGACTAGCGGGGGCCCAACCCCCCTACGAGCAGTACTTC; CDR3: CSASPGLAGAQPPYEQYF
V: TRBV7-9; J: TRBJ2-3; D: NA; size: NA; DNA: TGTGCCAGCAGCCCGCAGGGGGGCCGCACAGATACGCAGTATTTT; CDR3: CASSPQGGRTDTQYF
V: TRBV9; J: TRBJ1-1; D: NA; size: NA; DNA: TGTGCCAGCAGCGATCCCCCGAACACTGAAGCTTTCTTT; CDR3: CASSDPPNTEAFF
V: TRBV3-1; J: TRBJ2-7; D: NA; size: NA; DNA: TGTGCCGGCCTGCGCCACCCGACCTACGATGAGCAGTACTTC; CDR3: CAGLRHPTYDEQYF
V: TRBV9; J: TRBJ2-7; D: NA; size: few; DNA: TGTGCCAGCAGCGTAGACCCCAGCTACGAGCAGTACTTC; CDR3: CASSVDPSYEQYF
V: TRBV4-2; J: TRBJ1-6; D: NA; size: many; DNA: TGTGCCAGCAGGTCTGACCCGGGGGGTGCTTCACCCCTCCACTTT; CDR3: CASRSDPGGASPLHF
V: TRBV29-1; J: TRBJ2-7; D: NA; size: NA; DNA: TGCAGCGCCCAGGGGTTCGGGAGCTCCTACGAGCAGTACTTC; CDR3: CSAQGFGSSYEQYF
V: TRBV6-5; J: TRBJ2-7; D: TRBD1; size: NA; DNA: TGTGCCAGCAGTTCCAGGGGGTTCTCCTACGAGCAGTACTTC; CDR3: CASSSRGFSYEQYF
V: TRBV7-9; J: TRBJ2-7; D: TRBD1; size: few; DNA: TGTGCCAGCAGCCGTCGTCCGGGACAGGAACTCTACGAGCAGTACTTC; CDR3: CASSRRPGQELYEQYF
V: TRBV11-1; J: TRBJ2-1; D: TRBD1; size: few; DNA: TGTGCCAGCAGCTCGCTGCCCTTATCCGGACAGGGGGCTTTAGTGAATGAGCAGTTCTTC; CDR3: CASSSLPLSGQGALVNEQFF
V: TRBV12-3/TRBV12-4; J: TRBJ2-5; D: NA; size: NA; DNA: TGTGCCAGCAGTTTGAGGCTACCTTCAGAGACCCAGTACTTC; CDR3: CASSLRLPSETQYF
V: TRBV5-1; J: TRBJ2-1; D: NA; size: NA; DNA: TGCGCCAGCAGCTTTTTACAGGGCTCCTACAATGAGCAGTTCTTC; CDR3: CASSFLQGSYNEQFF
V: TRBV7-6; J: TRBJ2-1; D: NA; size: NA; DNA: TGTGCCAGCAGTTTTACGCTGGGGGGAAGCGATGAGCAGTTCTTC; CDR3: CASSFTLGGSDEQFF
V: TRBV20-1; J: TRBJ2-5; D: NA; size: few; DNA: TGCAGTGCGGACCCTAGTTGGCAAGAGACCCAGTACTTC; CDR3: CSADPSWQETQYF
V: TRBV15; J: TRBJ2-3; D: NA; size: NA; DNA: TGTGCCACCAGCAGAGAGAGCGGAAGCACAGATACGCAGTATTTT; CDR3: CATSRESGSTDTQYF